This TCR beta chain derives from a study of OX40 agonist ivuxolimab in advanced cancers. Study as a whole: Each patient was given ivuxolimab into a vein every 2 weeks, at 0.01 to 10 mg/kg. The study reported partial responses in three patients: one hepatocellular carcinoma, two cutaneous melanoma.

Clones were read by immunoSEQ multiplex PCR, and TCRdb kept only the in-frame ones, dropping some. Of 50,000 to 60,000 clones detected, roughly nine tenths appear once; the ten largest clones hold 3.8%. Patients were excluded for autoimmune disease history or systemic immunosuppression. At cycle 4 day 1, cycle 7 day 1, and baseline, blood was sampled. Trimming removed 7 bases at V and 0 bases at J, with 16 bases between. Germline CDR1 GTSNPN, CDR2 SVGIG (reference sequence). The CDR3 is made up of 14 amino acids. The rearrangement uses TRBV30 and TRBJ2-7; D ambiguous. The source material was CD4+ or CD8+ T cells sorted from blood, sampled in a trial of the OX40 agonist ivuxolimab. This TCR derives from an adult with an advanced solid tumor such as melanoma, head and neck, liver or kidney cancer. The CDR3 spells CAFDLSYSSYEQYF. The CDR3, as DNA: TGTGCCTTCGATCTGTCCTATAGCTCCTACGAGCAGTACTTC.